This T cell receptor beta chain is from a study of T-cell memory formation after mild COVID-19. Between the trimmed V and J ends, which lost 6 bases and 6 bases, there was a span of 9 bases. The germline V gene encodes CDR1 SGHRS and CDR2 YFSETQ. The CDR3 contains 12 residues. Study results and limitations: For contracting clones, CD4+ ones sat mainly in CM and EM, CD8+ in EMRA. Day 15 to 85 contracting clones showed balanced CD4/CD8; later expanders leaned CD4+.

TCRdb re-called the 5' RACE reads with MiXCR, one entry per CDR3 protein. The table has more than 250,000 distinct CDR3 sequences, roughly 17% seen once; the top ten hold roughly a fifth. This clonotype has more than one count but fewer than ten. The target antigen is unknown. V and J are TRBV5-1 and TRBJ2-2; D is ambiguous. This clonotype originated in a man aged 18 to 30 who had mild COVID-19 (a few samples of this study predate the infection). Cell type and time point are not known. Material: PBMCs or a T cell subset sorted from them (not recorded which). The CDR3 loop reads CASTPPAGELFF. The CDR3 nucleotides read TGCGCCAGCACCCCCCCCGCCGGGGAGCTGTTTTTT. The complete variable domain, with remaining parts taken from reference TRBV5-1 and TRBJ2-2, reads KAGVTQTPRYLIKTRGQQVTLSCSPISGHRSVSWYQQTPGQGLQFLFEYFSETQRNKGNFPGRFSGRQFSNSRSEMNVSTLELGDSALYLCASTPPAGELFFGEGSRLTVL.